This T cell receptor beta chain was recovered during a study of CD8+CD57+ T cells in acquired aplastic anemia. Study-wide context: Across the sorted CD4+ and CD8+ cells, DNA amounts averaged roughly 3.5 ug. Whole-study findings and limits: Patients shared some 30 CD8+ CDR3 sequences with controls. Researchers reported that CD8+ Simpson's diversity was not significantly different in patients versus controls.

In regard to this clonotype: Its matching antigen is unknown.

Unmatched junction bases numbered 7, after V lost 0 bases and J lost 4 bases. CDR3 length equals 16 residues. Germline V gene data show CDR1 as DFQATT and CDR2 as SNEGSKA (reference sequence). It was genomic DNA that served as the template for profiling TCR beta VDJ and CDR3. TCRdb used MiXCR to reprocess the reads, holding one entry per CDR3 protein. The table includes around 200,000 distinct CDR3 sequences, roughly half detected once. The sequenced material came from sorted CD4+, CD8+, or CD8+CD57+ T cells (not recorded which) from PBMCs. The clonotype originates from a human donor in good health, serving as a control. The chain has TRBV20-1 and TRBJ2-1, with TRBD2 matching 9 bases. The DNA for the CDR3 is TGCAGTGCTAGAGATCCTTCTAGCGGGGAATACAATGAGCAGTTCTTC. Its protein product is CSARDPSSGEYNEQFF.